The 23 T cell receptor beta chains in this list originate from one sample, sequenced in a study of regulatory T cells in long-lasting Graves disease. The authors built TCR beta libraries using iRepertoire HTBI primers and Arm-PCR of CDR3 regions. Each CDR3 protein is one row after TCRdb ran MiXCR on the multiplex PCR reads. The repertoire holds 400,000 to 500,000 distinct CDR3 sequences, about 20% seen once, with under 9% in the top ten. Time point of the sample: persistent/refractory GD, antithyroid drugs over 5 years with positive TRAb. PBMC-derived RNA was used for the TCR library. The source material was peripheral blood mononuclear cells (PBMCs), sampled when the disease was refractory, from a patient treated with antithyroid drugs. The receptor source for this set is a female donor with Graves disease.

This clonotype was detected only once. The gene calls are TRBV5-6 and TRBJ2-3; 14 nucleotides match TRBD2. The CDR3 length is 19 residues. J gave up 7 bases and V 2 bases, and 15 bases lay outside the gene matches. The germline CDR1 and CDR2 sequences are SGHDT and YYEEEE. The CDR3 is CASSFRLAGGGRLGYTQYF. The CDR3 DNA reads TGTGCCAGCAGCTTTCGACTAGCGGGAGGGGGCCGACTAGGATATACGCAGTATTTT. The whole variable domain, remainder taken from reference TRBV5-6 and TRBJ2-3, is DAGVTQSPTHLIKTRGQQVTLRCSPKSGHDTVSWYQQALGQGPQFIFQYYEEEERQRGNFPDRFSGHQFPNYSSELNVNALLLGDSALYLCASSFRLAGGGRLGYTQYFGPGTRLTVL.

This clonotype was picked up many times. In DNA, the CDR3 is TGTGCCAGCAGCCCCGGGGGAAACTACGAGCAGTACTTC. This codes for CASSPGGNYEQYF. The chain combines TRBV7-2 with TRBJ2-7; a possible D gene is TRBD2 (6 bases). V lost 5 bases to trimming and J lost 3 bases, with 11 bases between them. The CDR3 sequence is 13 residues long. Looked up from germline, CDR1 is SGHTA and CDR2 is FQGNSA.

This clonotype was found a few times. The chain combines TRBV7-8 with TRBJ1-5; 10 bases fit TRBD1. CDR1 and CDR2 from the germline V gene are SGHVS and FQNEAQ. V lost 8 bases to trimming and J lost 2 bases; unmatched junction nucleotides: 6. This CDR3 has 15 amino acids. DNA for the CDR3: TGTGCCAGCGGCCCCGGGACAGGGGGCAATCAGCCCCAGCATTTT. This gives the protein CASGPGTGGNQPQHF.

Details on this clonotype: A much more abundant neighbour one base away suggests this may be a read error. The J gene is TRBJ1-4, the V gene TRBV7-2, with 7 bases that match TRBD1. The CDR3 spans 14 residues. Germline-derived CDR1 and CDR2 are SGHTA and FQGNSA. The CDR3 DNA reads TGTGCCAACAGCTTATCAGGACAGGCTCAAAAACTGTTTTTT. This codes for CANSLSGQAQKLFF.

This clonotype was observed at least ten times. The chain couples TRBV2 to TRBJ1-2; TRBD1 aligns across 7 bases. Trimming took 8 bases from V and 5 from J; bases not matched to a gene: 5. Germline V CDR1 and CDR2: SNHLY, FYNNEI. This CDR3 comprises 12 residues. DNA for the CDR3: TGTGCCAGCTCAGGGGGGAGTTATGGCTACACCTTC. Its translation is CASSGGSYGYTF.

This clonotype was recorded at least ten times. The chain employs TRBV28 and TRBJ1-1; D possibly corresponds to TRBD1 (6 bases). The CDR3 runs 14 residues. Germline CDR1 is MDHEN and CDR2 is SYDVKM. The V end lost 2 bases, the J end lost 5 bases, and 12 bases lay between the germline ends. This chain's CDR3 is CASSLSRGVTEAFF. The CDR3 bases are TGTGCCAGCAGTTTAAGCAGGGGAGTTACTGAAGCTTTCTTT.

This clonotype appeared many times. CDR3 DNA: TGTGCCAGCAGCCCGATAGGCGGAGGGTCTGAAGCTTTCTTT. The encoded protein is CASSPIGGGSEAFF. This chain connects TRBV7-8 to TRBJ1-1; unclear D gene. The CDR3 sequence is 14 residues long. Trimming cost V 5 bases and J 6 bases, with 16 bases left between them. Germline loops: CDR1 SGHVS, CDR2 FQNEAQ. Together with reference TRBV7-8 and TRBJ1-1, the CDR3 gives the full variable domain: GAGVSQSPRYKVAKRGQDVALRCDPISGHVSLFWYQQALGQGPEFLTYFQNEAQLDKSGLPSDRFFAERPEGSVSTLKIQRTQQEDSAVYLCASSPIGGGSEAFFGQGTRLTVV.

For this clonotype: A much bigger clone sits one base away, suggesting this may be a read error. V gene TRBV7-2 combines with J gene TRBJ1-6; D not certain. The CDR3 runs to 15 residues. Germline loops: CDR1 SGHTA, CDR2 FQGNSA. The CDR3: CASSRRAGRGSPFHF. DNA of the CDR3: TGTGCCAGCAGCCGACGCGCAGGCCGGGGTTCACCCTTCCACTTT.

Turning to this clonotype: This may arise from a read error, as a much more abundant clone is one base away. CDR3 DNA: TGTGCCAGCAGTTACTCGGGACTAGCGGGAACCACTTTCTACGAGCAGTACTTC. Residues: CASSYSGLAGTTFYEQYF. The chain couples TRBV6-5 to TRBJ2-7, with 13 bases lining up with TRBD2. The ends lost 0 bases at V and 3 bases at J; junction bases unmatched: 8. CDR1 and CDR2 (germline): MNHEY, SVGAGI. The CDR3 has 18 amino acids.

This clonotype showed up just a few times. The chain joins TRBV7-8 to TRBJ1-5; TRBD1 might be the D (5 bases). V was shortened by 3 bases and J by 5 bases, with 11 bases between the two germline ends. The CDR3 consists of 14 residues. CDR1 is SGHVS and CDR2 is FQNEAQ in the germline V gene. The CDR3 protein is CASSFGDGDQPQHF. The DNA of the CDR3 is TGTGCCAGCAGCTTCGGGGACGGAGATCAGCCCCAGCATTTT. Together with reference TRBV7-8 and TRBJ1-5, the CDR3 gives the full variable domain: GAGVSQSPRYKVAKRGQDVALRCDPISGHVSLFWYQQALGQGPEFLTYFQNEAQLDKSGLPSDRFFAERPEGSVSTLKIQRTQQEDSAVYLCASSFGDGDQPQHFGDGTRLSIL.

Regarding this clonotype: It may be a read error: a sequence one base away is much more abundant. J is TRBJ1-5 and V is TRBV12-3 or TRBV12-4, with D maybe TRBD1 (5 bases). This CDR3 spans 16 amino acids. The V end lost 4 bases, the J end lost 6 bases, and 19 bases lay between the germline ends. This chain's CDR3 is CASSWGSFSGVQPQHF. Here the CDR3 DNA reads TGTGCCAGCAGTTGGGGCTCTTTTTCGGGAGTTCAGCCCCAGCATTTT.

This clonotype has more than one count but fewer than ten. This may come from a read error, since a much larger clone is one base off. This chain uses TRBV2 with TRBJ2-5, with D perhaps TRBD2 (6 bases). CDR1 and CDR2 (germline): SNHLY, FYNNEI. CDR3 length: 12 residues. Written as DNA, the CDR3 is TGTGCCAGCAGTGAGGGGGGAGAGACCCATTACTTC. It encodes CASSEGGETHYF.

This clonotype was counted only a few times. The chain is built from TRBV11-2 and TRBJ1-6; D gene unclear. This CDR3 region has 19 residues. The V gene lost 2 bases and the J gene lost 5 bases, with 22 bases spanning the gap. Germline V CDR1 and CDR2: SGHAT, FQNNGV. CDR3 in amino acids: CASSLSRDIWAANNSPLHF. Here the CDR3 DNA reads TGTGCCAGCAGCTTATCCCGCGATATCTGGGCGGCGAATAATTCACCCCTCCACTTT.

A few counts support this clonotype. The CDR3 is CASSSRTGNTEAFF. CDR3 in DNA: TGCGCCAGCAGCTCTCGGACAGGGAACACTGAAGCTTTCTTT. The chain recombines TRBV5-1 with TRBJ1-1, with TRBD1 identical over 7 bases. The junction had 3 bases not matched to a gene; V was cut back by 3 bases and J by 1 base. CDR3 size: 14 residues. CDR1 and CDR2 from the germline V gene are SGHRS and YFSETQ.

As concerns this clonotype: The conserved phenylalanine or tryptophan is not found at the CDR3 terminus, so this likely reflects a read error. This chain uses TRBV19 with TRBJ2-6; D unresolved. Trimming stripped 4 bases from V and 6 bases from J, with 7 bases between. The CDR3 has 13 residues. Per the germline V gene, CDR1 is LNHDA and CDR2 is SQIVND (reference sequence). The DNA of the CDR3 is TGTGCCAGTAGTAAAACCGCGGCCAACGTCCTGACTCTC. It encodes CASSKTAANVLTL.

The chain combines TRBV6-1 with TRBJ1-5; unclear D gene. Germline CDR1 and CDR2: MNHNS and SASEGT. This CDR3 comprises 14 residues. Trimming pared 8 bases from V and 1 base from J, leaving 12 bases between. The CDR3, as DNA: TGTGCCAGCCAGGACCCGGGGAGCAATCAGCCCCAGCATTTT. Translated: CASQDPGSNQPQHF.

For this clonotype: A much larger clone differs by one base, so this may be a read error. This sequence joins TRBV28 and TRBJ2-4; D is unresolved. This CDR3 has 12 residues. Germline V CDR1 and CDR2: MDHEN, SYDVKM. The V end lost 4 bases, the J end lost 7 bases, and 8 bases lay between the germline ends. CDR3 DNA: TGTGCCAGCAGTTCCCGACGGAACATTCAGTACTTC. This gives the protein CASSSRRNIQYF. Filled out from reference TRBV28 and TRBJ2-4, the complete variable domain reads DVKVTQSSRYLVKRTGEKVFLECVQDMDHENMFWYRQDPGLGLRLIYFSYDVKMKEKGDIPEGYSVSREKKERFSLILESASTNQTSMYLCASSSRRNIQYFGAGTRLSVL.

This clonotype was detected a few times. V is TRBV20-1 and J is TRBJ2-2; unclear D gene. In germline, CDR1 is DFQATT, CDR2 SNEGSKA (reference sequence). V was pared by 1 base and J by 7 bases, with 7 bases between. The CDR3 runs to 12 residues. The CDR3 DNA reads TGCAGTGCTAGAGTACCGGGCGGGGAGCTGTTTTTT. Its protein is CSARVPGGELFF.

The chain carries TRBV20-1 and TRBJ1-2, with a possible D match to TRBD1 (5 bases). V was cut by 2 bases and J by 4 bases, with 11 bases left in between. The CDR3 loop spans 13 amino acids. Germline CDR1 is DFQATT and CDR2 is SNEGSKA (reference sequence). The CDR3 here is CSARSDSLYGYTF. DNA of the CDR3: TGCAGTGCTAGATCCGACAGCCTCTATGGCTACACCTTC.

Here the CDR3 DNA reads TGTGCCAGCAGCTTGGTTTTCCCGGACAGGGGAGGGGAGCTGTTTTTT. It codes for CASSLVFPDRGGELFF. The J gene is TRBJ2-2, the V gene TRBV5-6; 9 positions match TRBD1. The CDR3 runs 16 residues. Unmatched junction bases numbered 8, after V lost 0 bases and J lost 8 bases. Germline CDR1 SGHDT, CDR2 YYEEEE.

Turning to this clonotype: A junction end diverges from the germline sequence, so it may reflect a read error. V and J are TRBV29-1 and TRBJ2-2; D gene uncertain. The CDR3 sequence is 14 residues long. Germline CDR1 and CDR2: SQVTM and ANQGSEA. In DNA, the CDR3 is TGCAGCGTTGGTCTCAGTTCGAACGCCGGGGAGCTGTTTTTT. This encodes CSVGLSSNAGELFF.

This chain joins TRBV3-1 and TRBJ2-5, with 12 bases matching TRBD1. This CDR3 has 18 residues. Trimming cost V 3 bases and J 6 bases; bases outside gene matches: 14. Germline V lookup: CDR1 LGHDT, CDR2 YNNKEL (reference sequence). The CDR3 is CASSQDSGTGGILKTQYF. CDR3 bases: TGTGCCAGCAGCCAGGACTCCGGGACAGGGGGCATTTTGAAGACCCAGTACTTC.

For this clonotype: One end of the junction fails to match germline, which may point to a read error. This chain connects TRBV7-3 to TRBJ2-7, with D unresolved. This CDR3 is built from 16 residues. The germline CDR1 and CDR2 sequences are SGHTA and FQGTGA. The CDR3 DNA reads TGTGCCAGCGGCTTAACTCCCGAGGTTAGCAGGCACGAGCAGTACTTC. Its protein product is CASGLTPEVSRHEQYF.